What follows describes a single T cell receptor beta chain. Its specificity is not known. Its ends do not fully match the called genes, so a read error is possible. Everyone who gave samples was a healthy Caucasian. This sample stems from a study of identical twins. Study findings and constraints: With abundant cord blood beta clonotypes, insertions were fewer; memory repertoires showed no such pattern. Out-of-frame alpha sequences shared by twins were enriched for low generation probability.

TCRdb fed the 5' RACE reads into MiXCR, producing one record per CDR3 protein. The sample holds some 1,700,000 distinct CDR3 sequences; under 35% are singletons and the top ten take about 0.3%. This CDR3 has 17 residues. CDR1 LNHNV and CDR2 YYDKDF come from the germline V gene (reference sequence). The chain couples TRBV15 to TRBJ2-1, with D perhaps TRBD2 (5 bases). This TCR came from a newborn girl in good health. Sequenced: cord blood. CDR3 nucleotides: TGTGCCCCCAGCAGAGCCCTAGCTGGATCCTCCTACAATGAGCAGTTCTTC. Translation: CAPSRALAGSSYNEQFF.